The entry that follows covers one TCR beta chain sequence. Profiled with immunoSEQ multiplex PCR; TCRdb holds only in-frame clones, not every one. The sample has 100,000 to 120,000 clones, about 95% seen once. Trimming stripped 0 bases from V and 0 bases from J, with 15 bases between. There are 17 residues in the CDR3. Looked up from germline, CDR1 is SGHRS and CDR2 is YFSETQ. The source of the sample is a study of T cell responses to AZD1222 COVID-19 vaccine. Second-dose intervals of approximately 4 or approximately 12 weeks were pooled. The chain has TRBV5-1 and TRBJ1-1; D call uncertain. This receptor was identified in an adult who received the AZD1222 COVID-19 vaccine. The sample here was peripheral blood, taken 28 days after the second AZD1222 dose. CDR3 DNA sequence: TGCGCCAGCAGCTTGGACCTCGGGAGGATGATGAACACTGAAGCTTTCTTT. Translating gives CASSLDLGRMMNTEAFF. The full variable domain, rest sourced from reference TRBV5-1 and TRBJ1-1, is KAGVTQTPRYLIKTRGQQVTLSCSPISGHRSVSWYQQTPGQGLQFLFEYFSETQRNKGNFPGRFSGRQFSNSRSEMNVSTLELGDSALYLCASSLDLGRMMNTEAFFGQGTRLTVV.